This T cell receptor (beta chain) was observed in a study of blood T cells in healthy people across ages. Study observations and caveats: Expanded clonotype changes were possibly confounded by unknown donor CMV status.

The individuals who served as donors were healthy Caucasians living in Russia, aged about 6 to 100. Every donor provided 9.5 to 10 milliliters of peripheral blood. Extracted total RNA amounted to at least 5.5 micrograms for each sample. Regarding this clonotype: What it binds is not known.

PCR was performed a second time for 7 to 11 cycles using a sample-barcoded 5' primer and a J-beta primer mix. TCRdb re-called the 5' RACE reads through MiXCR, storing one row per CDR3 protein. The sample yields about a million distinct CDR3 sequences, 35% to 40% seen once. This clonotype was sampled from a man between 18 and 29 years old in good health. Sequenced material: blood.

In DNA form, the CDR3 reads TGTGCCAGCAGCCACTCAGGGGGGACTAACTATGGCTACACCTTC. Translation gives CASSHSGGTNYGYTF. This chain connects TRBV3-1 to TRBJ1-2, with 7 nucleotides matching TRBD1. The germline V gene encodes CDR1 LGHDT and CDR2 YNNKEL (reference sequence). V shed 3 bases, J shed 0 bases, and the junction held 4 bases outside the gene matches. The length of the CDR3 is 15 residues.